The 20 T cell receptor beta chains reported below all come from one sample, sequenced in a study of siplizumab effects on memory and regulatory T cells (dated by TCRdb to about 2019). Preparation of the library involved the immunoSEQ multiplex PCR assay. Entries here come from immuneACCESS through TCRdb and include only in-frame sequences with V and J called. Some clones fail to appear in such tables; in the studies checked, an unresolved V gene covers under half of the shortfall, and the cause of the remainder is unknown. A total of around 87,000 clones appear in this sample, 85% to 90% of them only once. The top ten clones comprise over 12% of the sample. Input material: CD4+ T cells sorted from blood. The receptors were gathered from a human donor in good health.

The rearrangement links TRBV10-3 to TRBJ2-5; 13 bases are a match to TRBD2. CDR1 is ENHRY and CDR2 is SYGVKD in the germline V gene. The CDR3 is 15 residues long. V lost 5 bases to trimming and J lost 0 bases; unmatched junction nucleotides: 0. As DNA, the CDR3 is TGTGCCATCAGTACTAGCGGGAGGGACCAAGAGACCCAGTACTTC. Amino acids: CAISTSGRDQETQYF.

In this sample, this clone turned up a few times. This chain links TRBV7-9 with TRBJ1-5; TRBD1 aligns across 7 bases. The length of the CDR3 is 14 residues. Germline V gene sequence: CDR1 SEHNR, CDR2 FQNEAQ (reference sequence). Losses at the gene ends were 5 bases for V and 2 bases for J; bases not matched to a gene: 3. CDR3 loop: CASSIGTGNQPQHF. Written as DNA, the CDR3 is TGTGCCAGCAGCATTGGGACAGGCAATCAGCCCCAGCATTTT.

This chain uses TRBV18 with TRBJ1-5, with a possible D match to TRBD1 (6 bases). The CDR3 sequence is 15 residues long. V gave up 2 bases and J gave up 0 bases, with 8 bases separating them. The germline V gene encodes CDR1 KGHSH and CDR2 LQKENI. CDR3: CASSPGGPSNQPQHF. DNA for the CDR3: TGTGCCAGCTCACCAGGGGGGCCTAGCAATCAGCCCCAGCATTTT.

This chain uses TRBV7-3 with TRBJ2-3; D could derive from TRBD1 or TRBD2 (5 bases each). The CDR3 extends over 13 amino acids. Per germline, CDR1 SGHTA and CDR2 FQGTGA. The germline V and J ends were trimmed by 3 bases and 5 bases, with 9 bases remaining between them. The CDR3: CASSFWGKDTQYF. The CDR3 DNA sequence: TGTGCCAGCAGCTTTTGGGGGAAAGATACGCAGTATTTT. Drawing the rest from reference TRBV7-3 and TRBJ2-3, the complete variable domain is GAGVSQTPSNKVTEKGKYVELRCDPISGHTALYWYRQSLGQGPEFLIYFQGTGAADDSGLPNDRFFAVRPEGSVSTLKIQRTERGDSAVYLCASSFWGKDTQYFGPGTRLTVL.

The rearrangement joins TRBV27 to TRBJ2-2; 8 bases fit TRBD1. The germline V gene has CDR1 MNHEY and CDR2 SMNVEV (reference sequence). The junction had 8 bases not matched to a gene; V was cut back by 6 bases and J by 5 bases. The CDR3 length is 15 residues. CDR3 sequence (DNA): TGTGCCAGCAGCCTTAGGACAGGGAGGACCGGGGAGCTGTTTTTT. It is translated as CASSLRTGRTGELFF.

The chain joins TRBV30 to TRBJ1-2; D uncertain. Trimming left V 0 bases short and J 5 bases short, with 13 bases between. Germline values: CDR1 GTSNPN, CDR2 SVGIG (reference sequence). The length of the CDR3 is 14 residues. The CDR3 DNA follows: TGTGCCTGGAGTGTAGCGTCAGACACTTATGGCTACACCTTC. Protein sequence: CAWSVASDTYGYTF.

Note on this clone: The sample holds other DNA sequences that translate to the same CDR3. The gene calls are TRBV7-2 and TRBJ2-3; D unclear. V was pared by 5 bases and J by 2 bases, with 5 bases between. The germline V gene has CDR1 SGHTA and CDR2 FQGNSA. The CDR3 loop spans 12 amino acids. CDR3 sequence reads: CASSGDTDTQYF. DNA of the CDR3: TGTGCCAGCAGCGGGGACACAGATACGCAGTATTTT.

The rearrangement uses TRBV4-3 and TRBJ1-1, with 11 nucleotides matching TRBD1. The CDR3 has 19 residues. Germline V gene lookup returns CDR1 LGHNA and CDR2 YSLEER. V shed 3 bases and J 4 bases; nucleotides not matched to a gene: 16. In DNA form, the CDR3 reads TGCGCCAGCAGCCAGAAGTTCAGCCGGGACAGGGGGGATGGCACTGAAGCTTTCTTT. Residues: CASSQKFSRDRGDGTEAFF.

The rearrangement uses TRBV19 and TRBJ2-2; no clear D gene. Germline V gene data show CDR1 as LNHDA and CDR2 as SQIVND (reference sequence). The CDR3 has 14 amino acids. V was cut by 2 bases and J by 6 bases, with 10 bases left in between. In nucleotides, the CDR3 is TGTGCCAGTAGTATATTGGGAATGGCCGGGGAGCTGTTTTTT. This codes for CASSILGMAGELFF.

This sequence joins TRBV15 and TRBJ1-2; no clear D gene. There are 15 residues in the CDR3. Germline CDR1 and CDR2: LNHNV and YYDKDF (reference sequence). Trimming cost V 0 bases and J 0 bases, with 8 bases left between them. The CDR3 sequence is CATSRDQQANYGYTF. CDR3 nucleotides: TGTGCCACCAGCAGAGATCAACAAGCTAACTATGGCTACACCTTC. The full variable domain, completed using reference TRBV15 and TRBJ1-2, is DAMVIQNPRYQVTQFGKPVTLSCSQTLNHNVMYWYQQKSSQAPKLLFHYYDKDFNNEADTPDNFQSRRPNTSFCFLDIRSPGLGDTAMYLCATSRDQQANYGYTFGSGTRLTVV.

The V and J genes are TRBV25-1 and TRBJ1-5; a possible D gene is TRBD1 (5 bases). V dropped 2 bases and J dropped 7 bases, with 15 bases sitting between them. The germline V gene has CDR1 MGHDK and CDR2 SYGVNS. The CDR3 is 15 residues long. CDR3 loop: CASSEGTFTGQPQHF. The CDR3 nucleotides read TGTGCCAGCAGTGAAGGGACTTTCACGGGGCAGCCCCAGCATTTT. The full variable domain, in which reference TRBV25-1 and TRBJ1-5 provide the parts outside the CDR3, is EADIYQTPRYLVIGTGKKITLECSQTMGHDKMYWYQQDPGMELHLIHYSYGVNSTEKGDLSSESTVSRIRTEHFPLTLESARPSHTSQYLCASSEGTFTGQPQHFGDGTRLSIL.

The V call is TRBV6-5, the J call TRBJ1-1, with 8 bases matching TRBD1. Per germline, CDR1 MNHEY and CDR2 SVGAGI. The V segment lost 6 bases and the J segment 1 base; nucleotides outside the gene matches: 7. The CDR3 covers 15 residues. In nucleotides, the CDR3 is TGTGCCAGCAGGCCCAGGGGGCCCTCGAACACTGAAGCTTTCTTT. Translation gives CASRPRGPSNTEAFF.

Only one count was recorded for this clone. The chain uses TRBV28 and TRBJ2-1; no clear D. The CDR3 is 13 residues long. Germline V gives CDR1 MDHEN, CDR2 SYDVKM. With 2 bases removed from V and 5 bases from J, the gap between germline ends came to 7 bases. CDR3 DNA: TGTGCCAGCAGTTTAAGGCAAAACAATGAGCAGTTCTTC. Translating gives CASSLRQNNEQFF.

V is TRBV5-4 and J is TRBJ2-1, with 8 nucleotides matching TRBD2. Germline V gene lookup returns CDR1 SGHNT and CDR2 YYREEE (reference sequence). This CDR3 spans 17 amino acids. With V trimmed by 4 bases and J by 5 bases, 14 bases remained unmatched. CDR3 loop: CASSVAPGTSMNNEQFF. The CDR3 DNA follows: TGTGCCAGCAGCGTAGCACCCGGGACTAGTATGAACAATGAGCAGTTCTTC.

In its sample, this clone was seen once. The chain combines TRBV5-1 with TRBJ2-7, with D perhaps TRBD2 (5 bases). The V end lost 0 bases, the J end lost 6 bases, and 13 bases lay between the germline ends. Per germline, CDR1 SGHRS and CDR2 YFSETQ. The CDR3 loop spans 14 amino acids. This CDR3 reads CASSLVPGSVEQYF. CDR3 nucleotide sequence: TGCGCCAGCAGCTTGGTTCCGGGAAGTGTCGAGCAGTACTTC. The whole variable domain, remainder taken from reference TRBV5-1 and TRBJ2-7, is KAGVTQTPRYLIKTRGQQVTLSCSPISGHRSVSWYQQTPGQGLQFLFEYFSETQRNKGNFPGRFSGRQFSNSRSEMNVSTLELGDSALYLCASSLVPGSVEQYFGPGTRLTVT.

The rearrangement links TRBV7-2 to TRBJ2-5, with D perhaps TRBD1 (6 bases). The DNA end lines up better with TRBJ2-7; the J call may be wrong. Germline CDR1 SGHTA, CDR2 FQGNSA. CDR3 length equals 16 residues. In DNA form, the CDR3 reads TGTGCCAGCAGCTTAAGGGGGACAATTCTTTCCTACGAGCAGTACTTC. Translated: CASSLRGTILSYEQYF.

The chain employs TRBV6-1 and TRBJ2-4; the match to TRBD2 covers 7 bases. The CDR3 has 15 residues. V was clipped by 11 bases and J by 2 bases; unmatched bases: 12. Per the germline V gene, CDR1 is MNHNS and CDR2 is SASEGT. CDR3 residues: CASGPPGGTKNIQYF. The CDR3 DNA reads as TGTGCCTCCGGGCCCCCGGGAGGAACCAAAAACATTCAGTACTTC.

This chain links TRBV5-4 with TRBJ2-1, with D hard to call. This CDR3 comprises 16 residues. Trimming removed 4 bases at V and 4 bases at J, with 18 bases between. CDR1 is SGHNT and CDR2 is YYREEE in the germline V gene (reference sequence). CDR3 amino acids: CASSLESGVSYNEQFF. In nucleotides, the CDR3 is TGTGCCAGCAGCCTGGAGTCTGGGGTCTCTTACAATGAGCAGTTCTTC.

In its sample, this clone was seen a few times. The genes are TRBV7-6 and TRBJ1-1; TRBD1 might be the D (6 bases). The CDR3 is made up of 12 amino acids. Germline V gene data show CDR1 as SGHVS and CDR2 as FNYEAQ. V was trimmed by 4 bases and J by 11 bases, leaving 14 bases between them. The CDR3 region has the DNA TGTGCCAGCAGCTCCACAGGGAGTCGGGCTTTCTTT. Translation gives CASSSTGSRAFF.

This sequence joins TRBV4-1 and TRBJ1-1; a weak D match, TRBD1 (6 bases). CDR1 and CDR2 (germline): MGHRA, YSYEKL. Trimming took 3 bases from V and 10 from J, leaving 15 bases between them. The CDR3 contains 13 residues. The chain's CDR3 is CASSQLLTGSAFF. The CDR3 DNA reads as TGCGCCAGCAGCCAGCTTTTAACAGGGTCAGCTTTCTTT.